This is a list of T cell receptor beta chains from one sample in a study of Graves' ophthalmopathy and Graves' hyperthyroidism. TCRdb fed the multiplex PCR reads into MiXCR, producing one record per CDR3 protein. The sample lists around 400,000 distinct CDR3 sequences; about 17% were seen once. The material sequenced was peripheral blood. These TCRs come from a woman between 18 and 29 years old with Graves' ophthalmopathy. CDR3s include the opening cysteine and the closing phenylalanine or tryptophan. The order of the fields is CDR3 protein, CDR3 DNA, clone size, J gene, V gene, D gene. A D gene is named only where the DNA matches it firmly. Clone size appears in some rows only: once, few, many, or a class for an expanded clone.

cdr3_aa: CASSRRINTEAFF
cdr3_nt: TGTGCCAGCAGCCGACGGATAAACACTGAAGCTTTCTTT
clone_size: many
j_call: TRBJ1-1
v_call: TRBV9
d_call: NA

cdr3_aa: CASSSGANTGELFF
cdr3_nt: TGTGCCAGCAGCTCGGGGGCGAACACCGGGGAGCTGTTTTTT
clone_size: many
j_call: TRBJ2-2
v_call: TRBV7-3
d_call: NA

cdr3_aa: CASSRPGQGGGNQPQHF
cdr3_nt: TGTGCCAGCAGTCGCCCGGGACAGGGTGGTGGCAATCAGCCCCAGCATTTT
clone_size: many
j_call: TRBJ1-5
v_call: TRBV28
d_call: TRBD1

cdr3_aa: CSARTPSGRDYFEQYF
cdr3_nt: TGCAGTGCTAGAACCCCTAGCGGGAGGGACTATTTCGAGCAGTACTTC
clone_size: many
j_call: TRBJ2-7
v_call: TRBV20-1
d_call: TRBD2

cdr3_aa: CASSEGVRGGYEQYF
cdr3_nt: TGTGCCAGCAGTGAAGGGGTCAGGGGGGGATACGAGCAGTACTTC
clone_size: many
j_call: TRBJ2-7
v_call: TRBV2
d_call: NA

cdr3_aa: CASSGIQMGTQYF
cdr3_nt: TGTGCCAGCAGTGGTATCCAGATGGGGACCCAGTACTTC
clone_size: many
j_call: TRBJ2-5
v_call: TRBV2
d_call: NA

cdr3_aa: CASSLSQGYYEQYF
cdr3_nt: TGTGCCAGCAGTTTATCTCAGGGGTACTACGAGCAGTACTTC
clone_size: many
j_call: TRBJ2-7
v_call: TRBV28
d_call: NA

cdr3_aa: CATSASSGGLNTGELFF
cdr3_nt: TGTGCCACCAGTGCCTCTTCGGGGGGGCTGAACACCGGGGAGCTGTTTTTT
clone_size: many
j_call: TRBJ2-2
v_call: TRBV24-1
d_call: TRBD2

cdr3_aa: CASSQVSGGPYEQYF
cdr3_nt: TGTGCCAGCAGCCAAGTCTCGGGGGGCCCTTACGAGCAGTACTTC
clone_size: many
j_call: TRBJ2-7
v_call: TRBV3-1
d_call: NA

cdr3_aa: CASSEPGLYNSPLHF
cdr3_nt: TGTGCCAGCAGTGAACCGGGACTATATAATTCACCCCTCCACTTT
clone_size: many
j_call: TRBJ1-6
v_call: TRBV27
d_call: NA

cdr3_aa: CASSSQENEQYF
cdr3_nt: TGTGCCAGCAGTTCACAGGAAAACGAGCAGTACTTC
clone_size: many
j_call: TRBJ2-7
v_call: TRBV12-3/TRBV12-4
d_call: NA

cdr3_aa: CASSESGGNQPQHF
cdr3_nt: TGTGCCAGCAGTGAATCCGGTGGCAATCAGCCCCAGCATTTT
clone_size: NA
j_call: TRBJ1-5
v_call: TRBV12-3/TRBV12-4
d_call: NA

cdr3_aa: CASQDRKETQYF
cdr3_nt: TGTGCCAGCCAGGACCGGAAAGAGACCCAGTACTTC
clone_size: NA
j_call: TRBJ2-5
v_call: TRBV6-1
d_call: NA

cdr3_aa: CSVLGLAGQETQYF
cdr3_nt: TGCAGCGTCCTGGGACTAGCGGGCCAAGAGACCCAGTACTTC
clone_size: many
j_call: TRBJ2-5
v_call: TRBV29-1
d_call: TRBD2

cdr3_aa: CASSLTGGSDEQYF
cdr3_nt: TGTGCCAGCAGCTTGACAGGGGGATCGGACGAGCAGTACTTC
clone_size: many
j_call: TRBJ2-7
v_call: TRBV6-2/TRBV6-3
d_call: TRBD1

cdr3_aa: CASRPRAPLVVEAFF
cdr3_nt: TGTGCCAGCAGACCTCGGGCCCCTCTTGTGGTTGAAGCTTTCTTT
clone_size: many
j_call: TRBJ1-1
v_call: TRBV5-6
d_call: NA

cdr3_aa: CASSTGHETQYF
cdr3_nt: TGTGCCAGCAGTACAGGGCATGAGACCCAGTACTTC
clone_size: many
j_call: TRBJ2-5
v_call: TRBV12-3/TRBV12-4
d_call: NA

cdr3_aa: CASSLEGAFQETQYF
cdr3_nt: TGCGCCAGCAGCTTGGAGGGGGCTTTCCAAGAGACCCAGTACTTC
clone_size: NA
j_call: TRBJ2-5
v_call: TRBV5-1
d_call: TRBD1

cdr3_aa: CSVRGQGVREQYF
cdr3_nt: TGCAGCGTAAGGGGACAGGGTGTTCGCGAGCAGTACTTC
clone_size: many
j_call: TRBJ2-7
v_call: TRBV29-1
d_call: TRBD1

cdr3_aa: CASSSTPRGQPQHF
cdr3_nt: TGTGCCAGCAGTTCCACACCCAGGGGGCAGCCCCAGCATTTT
clone_size: many
j_call: TRBJ1-5
v_call: TRBV28
d_call: TRBD1

cdr3_aa: CASAQGPGELFF
cdr3_nt: TGTGCTAGTGCACAGGGCCCCGGGGAGCTGTTTTTT
clone_size: many
j_call: TRBJ2-2
v_call: TRBV12-5
d_call: NA

cdr3_aa: CASSPGTSGGLPYEQYF
cdr3_nt: TGCGCCAGCAGCCCCGGGACTAGCGGGGGCCTGCCTTACGAGCAGTACTTC
clone_size: many
j_call: TRBJ2-7
v_call: TRBV5-1
d_call: TRBD2

cdr3_aa: CAWSVGGHYNSPLHF
cdr3_nt: TGTGCCTGGAGTGTAGGGGGGCACTATAATTCACCCCTCCACTTT
clone_size: many
j_call: TRBJ1-6
v_call: TRBV30
d_call: NA

cdr3_aa: CASSADRYTEAFF
cdr3_nt: TGTGCCAGCAGTGCCGACAGATACACTGAAGCTTTCTTT
clone_size: NA
j_call: TRBJ1-1
v_call: TRBV28
d_call: NA

cdr3_aa: CASSVDGTGELFF
cdr3_nt: TGCGCCAGCAGTGTTGATGGCACCGGGGAGCTGTTTTTT
clone_size: many
j_call: TRBJ2-2
v_call: TRBV10-1
d_call: NA

cdr3_aa: CASSGQALSLLQEQYF
cdr3_nt: TGTGCCAGCAGTGGACAGGCTCTTTCTCTTCTACAAGAGCAGTACTTC
clone_size: NA
j_call: TRBJ2-7
v_call: TRBV6-1
d_call: NA

cdr3_aa: CASSPKRQGKLFF
cdr3_nt: TGTGCCAGCTCACCTAAGCGACAGGGGAAGCTGTTTTTT
clone_size: many
j_call: TRBJ2-2
v_call: TRBV18
d_call: TRBD1

cdr3_aa: CASMYDHTEAFF
cdr3_nt: TGTGCCAGCATGTACGACCACACTGAAGCTTTCTTT
clone_size: many
j_call: TRBJ1-1
v_call: TRBV28
d_call: NA

cdr3_aa: CASSSTEWTSRFGELFF
cdr3_nt: TGTGCCAGCAGTTCGACCGAGTGGACTAGCAGGTTCGGGGAGCTGTTTTTT
clone_size: NA
j_call: TRBJ2-2
v_call: TRBV6-2/TRBV6-3
d_call: TRBD2

cdr3_aa: CASSFSPHLDTEAFF
cdr3_nt: TGTGCCAGCAGCTTCTCTCCACACCTGGACACTGAAGCTTTCTTT
clone_size: many
j_call: TRBJ1-1
v_call: TRBV6-2/TRBV6-3
d_call: NA

cdr3_aa: CASSPLQVRFGEQYF
cdr3_nt: TGTGCCAGCAGTCCCTTGCAGGTCAGGTTTGGGGAGCAGTACTTC
clone_size: few
j_call: TRBJ2-7
v_call: TRBV4-2
d_call: NA

cdr3_aa: CSARTMGQLSGNTIYF
cdr3_nt: TGCAGTGCTAGAACCATGGGACAGCTCTCTGGAAACACCATATATTTT
clone_size: NA
j_call: TRBJ1-3
v_call: TRBV20-1
d_call: TRBD1

cdr3_aa: CASSLSGGGNTEAFF
cdr3_nt: TGTGCCAGCAGTTTATCGGGGGGCGGGAACACTGAAGCTTTCTTT
clone_size: many
j_call: TRBJ1-1
v_call: TRBV27
d_call: NA

cdr3_aa: CASSFMAGQETQYF
cdr3_nt: TGTGCCAGCAGCTTCATGGCAGGGCAGGAGACCCAGTACTTC
clone_size: many
j_call: TRBJ2-5
v_call: TRBV7-2
d_call: NA

cdr3_aa: CASSTRGGGGYTF
cdr3_nt: TGTGCCAGCAGCACCCGAGGCGGCGGGGGCTACACCTTC
clone_size: few
j_call: TRBJ1-2
v_call: TRBV7-3
d_call: NA

cdr3_aa: CASSGLPGSPQHF
cdr3_nt: TGCGCCAGCAGCGGCCTCCCTGGGTCGCCCCAGCATTTT
clone_size: NA
j_call: TRBJ1-5
v_call: TRBV4-1
d_call: NA

cdr3_aa: CASSSLPGASGVNLIETQYF
cdr3_nt: TGTGCCAGCAGTTCCCTACCGGGGGCTAGCGGGGTTAATCTCATCGAGACCCAGTACTTC
clone_size: many
j_call: TRBJ2-5
v_call: TRBV28
d_call: TRBD2

cdr3_aa: CATRQGGDKNIQYF
cdr3_nt: TGTGCCACCCGACAGGGAGGTGACAAAAACATTCAGTACTTC
clone_size: NA
j_call: TRBJ2-4
v_call: TRBV28
d_call: NA

cdr3_aa: CASSTQGSEQYF
cdr3_nt: TGCGCCAGCAGCACACAGGGTTCCGAGCAGTACTTC
clone_size: NA
j_call: TRBJ2-7
v_call: TRBV5-1
d_call: NA

cdr3_aa: CASKGNQPQHF
cdr3_nt: TGTGCCAGTAAGGGGAATCAGCCCCAGCATTTT
clone_size: many
j_call: TRBJ1-5
v_call: TRBV6-1
d_call: NA

cdr3_aa: CASLQGSYEQYF
cdr3_nt: TGTGCCAGTCTCCAGGGGTCGTACGAGCAGTACTTC
clone_size: few
j_call: TRBJ2-7
v_call: TRBV28
d_call: NA

cdr3_aa: CASSQAGTVDTEAFF
cdr3_nt: TGTGCCAGCAGTCAGGCCGGGACGGTGGACACTGAAGCTTTCTTT
clone_size: NA
j_call: TRBJ1-1
v_call: TRBV28
d_call: NA

cdr3_aa: CSVQRQGLSNQPQHF
cdr3_nt: TGCAGTGTTCAAAGACAGGGGCTTAGCAATCAGCCCCAGCATTTT
clone_size: many
j_call: TRBJ1-5
v_call: TRBV20-1
d_call: TRBD1

cdr3_aa: CASSVGGGARETQYF
cdr3_nt: TGTGCCAGCAGCGTCGGAGGGGGGGCGAGAGAGACCCAGTACTTC
clone_size: many
j_call: TRBJ2-5
v_call: TRBV9
d_call: NA

cdr3_aa: CASSSRGSNSPLHF
cdr3_nt: TGTGCCAGCAGTTCAAGGGGGTCGAATTCACCCCTCCACTTT
clone_size: many
j_call: TRBJ1-6
v_call: TRBV12-3/TRBV12-4
d_call: NA